A single sample gave rise to the 2 T cell receptor beta chains below, sequenced in a study of T cell repertoires in cytomegalovirus infection. Their cognate antigens are unknown. Each CDR3 protein is one row after TCRdb ran MiXCR on the reads. The profile shows 300,000 to 400,000 distinct CDR3 sequences, roughly 29% of them singletons. Specimen: cultured PBMCs, collected from culture after CMV antigen stimulation. The receptors stem from a human donor in good health (CMV status not recorded). Some clones in this sample may be carry-over from other donors' samples.

The chain joins TRBV27 to TRBJ2-3; possibly TRBD2 for D (7 bases). The CDR3 sequence is 16 residues long. V gave up 0 bases and J gave up 8 bases, with 18 bases separating them. Germline CDR1 MNHEY, CDR2 SMNVEV (reference sequence). The DNA for the CDR3 is TGTGCCAGCAGTTTATCCCCGGGGGGCCCCTTGGGTACGCAGTATTTT. This translates into CASSLSPGGPLGTQYF.

This clonotype has just a few counts. The chain recombines TRBV7-4 with TRBJ2-3, with TRBD1 as a possible D gene (5 bases). CDR3 length: 13 residues. CDR1 and CDR2 (germline): SGHVT, SQSDAQ. V dropped 1 base and J dropped 7 bases, with 9 bases sitting between them. DNA of the CDR3: TGTGCCAGCAGCTTAGAGGGGTTGAATACGCAGTATTTT. Translating it yields CASSLEGLNTQYF.